This TCR beta chain came from a study of OX40 agonist ivuxolimab in advanced cancers. Study-level background: Ivuxolimab was a fully human IgG2 agonistic monoclonal antibody targeting the costimulatory receptor OX40 (CD134). Three dose-escalation patients achieved partial responses, one with hepatocellular carcinoma and two with cutaneous melanoma. Patients were allowed to have had prior anti-PD-1, anti-PD-L1 or anti-CTLA-4 therapy, and more than 35% of the dose-escalation patients had been treated with checkpoint inhibitors. The monotherapy dose-escalation portion (N of about 47 patients) of the phase I ivuxolimab trial is reported in the paper. Of the roughly 51 patients in dose escalation, 19 had hepatocellular carcinoma, some 15 had melanoma, 9 had renal cell carcinoma and 9 had head and neck cancer. Peripheral TCRbeta sequencing was intended to test whether TCR sequence diversity was altered and clonal T-cell expansion was caused by ivuxolimab. Intravenous ivuxolimab was administered to patients every 2 weeks at six dose levels: 0.01, 0.1, 0.3, 1.5, 3 and 10 mg/kg. The dose-escalation cohort was about 83% male with a mean age of roughly 62 years, ranging from roughly 23 to 90. The investigation overall reported the following: Partial responders in the 0.1-3.0 mg/kg groups had among the lowest normalized peripheral clonal expansion, especially among CD8+ T cells. The antigen specificity of the peripheral T cells that underwent clonal expansion was not determined. After ivuxolimab, more expanded clones were found on average in CD8+ T cells than in CD4+ T cells. Low levels of normalized T-cell clonal expansion were also seen in some nonresponding patients. At doses from 0.1 to 3.0 mg/kg, clonal expansion was seen in both CD4+ and CD8+ blood T cells between baseline and week 6.

A note on this clone: Its antigen is not yet known. Base qualities are not recorded, but no much larger clone differs from it by a single base.

To sequence the TCRbeta CDR3 region, genomic DNA was isolated from the sorted cells. The immunoSEQ Assay was used to sequence the TCRbeta CDR3 regions. In its TCRdb copy, this immuneACCESS table keeps in-frame sequences only and misses some clones. Where compared with another copy, unresolved V genes explain less than half of these, and the others have no known cause. The sample yields 65,000 to 100,000 clones; around 84% were counted once. The ten largest clones capture around 7% of the sample. The trial excluded patients who had a history of autoimmune disease or were on systemic immunosuppression. In every dose cohort, peripheral blood was drawn for TCR sequencing at baseline, cycle 4 day 1, and cycle 7 day 1. The samples were taken from a phase I, first-in-human, multicenter, open-label dose-escalation trial of ivuxolimab. Adults with locally advanced or metastatic melanoma, renal cell, hepatocellular, or head and neck squamous cell carcinoma were enrolled in the trial. Before TCR sequencing, CD4+ T cells and CD8+ T cells from peripheral blood were sorted into separate populations.

Trimming at the junction amounts to 3 bases on V and 4 bases on J, and the germline ends lie 13 bases apart. The CDR1 and CDR2 encoded by the germline V gene are SGDLS and YYNGEE. From the cysteine up to the phenylalanine, the CDR3 has a length of 15 residues. Only the CDR3 portion is preserved as DNA: 45 bases, with reading frame beginning at the first base. This TCR derives from an adult with an advanced solid tumor such as melanoma, head and neck, liver or kidney cancer. Source: CD4+ or CD8+ T cells sorted from blood, taken in a trial of the OX40 agonist ivuxolimab. The chain uses TRBV9 and TRBJ2-2, with a tentative D gene TRBD2 over 6 matching bases. The DNA sequence reads TGTGCCAGCAGCGAGACTAGGCGGGGCACCGGGGAGCTGTTTTTT. Its product reads: CASSETRRGTGELFF. Reference TRBV9 and TRBJ2-2 proteins supply the regions before and after the CDR3; the full variable domain is: DSGVTQTPKHLITATGQRVTLRCSPRSGDLSVYWYQQSLDQGLQFLIQYYNGEERAKGNILERFSAQQFPDLHSELNLSSLELGDSALYFCASSETRRGTGELFFGEGSRLTVL.